Following are 22 T cell receptor beta chains from one sample sequenced in a study of post-analysis software for immune sequencing data (dated by TCRdb to the mid-2010s). These receptors have no known antigen. The library was generated by PCR. Sequencing was performed on an Illumina HiSeq 2500. To reduce PCR and sequencing biases, unique molecular identifiers were built into the TCR beta cDNA libraries. TCRdb trimmed public reads at Q25 via fastp, called clones via MiXCR and kept in-frame beta chains. Each record represents a unique CDR3 protein, reported with the most common genes and DNA among its rows. Here the sample has roughly 410,000 distinct CDR3 sequences; approximately 33% occur a single time. 13% of the sample goes to the ten largest clones. Results the study describes overall, beyond this receptor: Patients showed significantly higher frequencies than controls for about 5 TRBV segments, among them TRBV5-6, TRBV5-1 and TRBV20-1.

The material sequenced was blood. The receptor set was obtained from a girl aged 5 to 17 with multiple sclerosis.

This chain links TRBV10-3 with TRBJ1-1; TRBD1 agrees at 7 bases. The CDR3 is 14 residues long. Germline CDR1 and CDR2: ENHRY and SYGVKD. After removal of 6 bases from V and 1 base from J, the junction contained 5 bases not matched to a gene. CDR3 region: CAIRGDSGNTEAFF. Here the CDR3 DNA reads TGTGCCATCAGGGGGGACAGCGGGAACACTGAAGCTTTCTTT.

The rearrangement joins TRBV5-1 to TRBJ2-7; 11 nucleotides align to TRBD2. Trimming removed 4 bases from V and 3 bases from J; junction bases left unmatched: 12. This CDR3 contains 17 residues. Per germline, CDR1 SGHRS and CDR2 YFSETQ. CDR3 region: CASSRGVLAGAVYEQYF. As DNA, the CDR3 is TGCGCCAGCAGCCGGGGGGTACTAGCGGGGGCTGTCTACGAGCAGTACTTC. The full variable domain, rest sourced from reference TRBV5-1 and TRBJ2-7, is KAGVTQTPRYLIKTRGQQVTLSCSPISGHRSVSWYQQTPGQGLQFLFEYFSETQRNKGNFPGRFSGRQFSNSRSEMNVSTLELGDSALYLCASSRGVLAGAVYEQYFGPGTRLTVT.

With regard to this clonotype: The CDR3 does not end in the conserved phenylalanine or tryptophan, so this is likely a read error. V is TRBV4-1 and J is TRBJ2-1; TRBD2 matches at 7 bases. The ends lost 2 bases at V and 4 bases at J; junction bases unmatched: 8. The CDR3 spans 16 residues. Germline CDR1 reads MGHRA; CDR2 reads YSYEKL. CDR3 coding DNA: TGCGCCAGCAGCCAACGAGGGAGGGAGCCTTACAATGAGCAGTTCTGC. It encodes CASSQRGREPYNEQFC.

The J gene is TRBJ2-5, the V gene TRBV18; D not resolved. The J call could be wrong; TRBJ2-7 is a better fit for the DNA end. The CDR3 extends over 14 amino acids. Germline V gene lookup returns CDR1 KGHSH and CDR2 LQKENI. The CDR3 spells CASSPGLEDAEQYF. Here the CDR3 DNA reads TGTGCCAGCTCACCAGGGCTAGAAGACGCCGAGCAGTACTTC.

With respect to this clonotype: With a much larger clone just one base away, this may be a read error. This chain connects TRBV6-5 to TRBJ1-2, with 7 bases matching TRBD1. The germline V gene encodes CDR1 MNHEY and CDR2 SVGAGI. This CDR3 spans 15 amino acids. Here the CDR3 reads CVSTRSGTENYGYTF. CDR3 coding DNA: TGTGTCAGCACTCGATCCGGGACAGAGAACTATGGCTACACCTTC.

V usage is TRBV7-9 and J usage is TRBJ2-5; 9 bases are shared with TRBD1. From germline, CDR1 is SEHNR and CDR2 FQNEAQ (reference sequence). The CDR3 is 16 amino acids. With V trimmed by 2 bases and J by 1 base, 5 bases remained unmatched. The CDR3 DNA reads as TGTGCCAGCAGCTTACGGGGACAGGGTGCCCAAGAGACCCAGTACTTC. The encoded protein is CASSLRGQGAQETQYF. Together with reference TRBV7-9 and TRBJ2-5, the CDR3 gives the full variable domain: DTGVSQNPRHKITKRGQNVTFRCDPISEHNRLYWYRQTLGQGPEFLTYFQNEAQLEKSRLLSDRFSAERPKGSFSTLEIQRTEQGDSAMYLCASSLRGQGAQETQYFGPGTRLLVL.

Of note for this clonotype: At one of its ends the junction is not consistent with the germline gene, which may arise from a read error. The chain joins TRBV7-3 to TRBJ2-1, with D possibly TRBD2 on 7 matching bases. The CDR3 spans 15 residues. Germline assignment: CDR1 SGHTA and CDR2 FQGTGA. The DNA for the CDR3 is TGTGCCAGCAGCTTAAGGGCAGGGGACTACAATGAGCGGTTCTTC. Translated: CASSLRAGDYNERFF.

This clonotype was found a few times. The rearrangement joins TRBV4-1 to TRBJ2-3; 13 nucleotides match TRBD2. The CDR3 totals 15 residues. Unmatched junction bases numbered 4, after V lost 6 bases and J lost 4 bases. Looked up from germline, CDR1 is MGHRA and CDR2 is YSYEKL. The DNA of the CDR3 is TGCGCCAGCAGTCAACTAGCGGGGGGGCCAGATACGCAGTATTTT. It specifies CASSQLAGGPDTQYF.

This sequence joins TRBV29-1 and TRBJ1-1; no firm D call. CDR1 and CDR2 (germline): SQVTM, ANQGSEA. The CDR3 totals 14 residues. V dropped 3 bases and J dropped 0 bases, with 11 bases sitting between them. The CDR3 sequence: CSVDALTVNTEAFF. CDR3 coding DNA: TGCAGCGTTGACGCTTTGACGGTGAACACTGAAGCTTTCTTT.

This clonotype was observed a few times. The chain combines TRBV20-1 with TRBJ2-1; D ambiguous. V shed 6 bases and J shed 0 bases, with 15 bases lying between them. CDR3 length: 15 residues. CDR1 and CDR2 (germline): DFQATT, SNEGSKA (reference sequence). Here the CDR3 DNA reads TGCAGTGCAGGGCTACCTTTCAGCTCCTACAATGAGCAGTTCTTC. Amino acid sequence: CSAGLPFSSYNEQFF.

In regard to this clonotype: Mismatch with germline at one junction end may stem from a read error. The gene calls are TRBV6-5 and TRBJ1-2, with no clear D. This CDR3 spans 15 amino acids. The germline V gene encodes CDR1 MNHEY and CDR2 SVGAGI. Here the CDR3 reads CASSYSAVEMNGHTF. CDR3 coding DNA: TGTGCCAGCAGTTACTCGGCAGTGGAGATGAATGGCCACACCTTC.

The chain uses TRBV7-2 and TRBJ1-6, with D unresolved. Per germline, CDR1 SGHTA and CDR2 FQGNSA. Trimming cost V 0 bases and J 2 bases, with 8 bases left between them. CDR3 length equals 16 residues. This chain's CDR3 is CASSLAGQTYNSPLHF. The CDR3 DNA reads as TGTGCCAGCAGCTTAGCGGGTCAGACCTATAATTCACCCCTCCACTTT. The full variable domain, its missing parts supplied by reference TRBV7-2 and TRBJ1-6, is GAGVSQSPSNKVTEKGKDVELRCDPISGHTALYWYRQSLGQGLEFLIYFQGNSAPDKSGLPSDRFSAERTGGSVSTLTIQRTQQEDSAVYLCASSLAGQTYNSPLHFGNGTRLTVT.

This chain links TRBV5-1 with TRBJ2-3; D not resolved. CDR1 is SGHRS and CDR2 is YFSETQ in the germline V gene. The length of the CDR3 is 13 residues. V was clipped by 4 bases and J by 6 bases, with 12 bases between them. The CDR3 DNA is TGCGCCAGCAGCGCCGTCGTATCCGATACGCAGTATTTT. Translated: CASSAVVSDTQYF.

The rearrangement links TRBV6-2 or TRBV6-3 to TRBJ2-5, with 8 bases identical to TRBD1. The CDR3 loop spans 13 amino acids. CDR1 MNHEY and CDR2 SVGEGT come from the germline V gene. V was clipped by 7 bases and J by 2 bases; unmatched bases: 3. In DNA, the CDR3 is TGTGCCAGCATCAGGACAGGGCAAGAGACCCAGTACTTC. It codes for CASIRTGQETQYF.

This chain joins TRBV19 and TRBJ1-5; D ambiguous. Germline values: CDR1 LNHDA, CDR2 SQIVND (reference sequence). CDR3 length: 15 amino acids. Deletions cut 4 bases from V and 0 bases from J, with 10 bases between. For the CDR3, the DNA is TGTGCCAGTAGTAACGGACCGATTAGCAATCAGCCCCAGCATTTT. Translating gives CASSNGPISNQPQHF.

This clonotype was seen only a few times. The chain uses TRBV4-2 and TRBJ2-3, with TRBD2 matching 11 bases. Looked up from germline, CDR1 is LGHNA and CDR2 is YNFKEQ. With 2 bases clipped from V and 1 base from J, the junction kept 2 bases outside the gene matches. The CDR3 sequence is 16 residues long. DNA for the CDR3: TGTGCCAGCAGCCAACAACTAGCGGGGGGCACAGATACGCAGTATTTT. It yields the protein CASSQQLAGGTDTQYF.

This clonotype was counted only a few times. The chain couples TRBV19 to TRBJ1-2; TRBD1 agrees at 7 bases. This CDR3 spans 13 amino acids. V lost 3 bases and J lost 6; bases outside the gene matches: 4. Germline V CDR1 and CDR2: LNHDA, SQIVND (reference sequence). This CDR3 is CASSIARGNGYTF. The CDR3, as DNA: TGTGCCAGTAGTATCGCCAGGGGGAATGGCTACACCTTC.

This clonotype was counted a few times. V gene TRBV5-1 combines with J gene TRBJ1-2; 7 bases are shared with TRBD1. Germline CDR1 reads SGHRS; CDR2 reads YFSETQ. The CDR3 loop spans 14 amino acids. Trimming took 2 bases from V and 8 from J; bases not matched to a gene: 9. CDR3 sequence (DNA): TGCGCCAGCAGCTTAGGGACAGCCCCTAGGGGCTACACCTTC. This encodes CASSLGTAPRGYTF. Full variable domain (remainder filled in from reference TRBV5-1 and TRBJ1-2): KAGVTQTPRYLIKTRGQQVTLSCSPISGHRSVSWYQQTPGQGLQFLFEYFSETQRNKGNFPGRFSGRQFSNSRSEMNVSTLELGDSALYLCASSLGTAPRGYTFGSGTRLTVV.

The V and J genes are TRBV9 and TRBJ1-2, with 7 bases identical to TRBD1. There are 14 residues in the CDR3. V was clipped by 4 bases and J by 6 bases; unmatched bases: 9. Germline V CDR1 and CDR2: SGDLS, YYNGEE. CDR3 sequence (DNA): TGTGCCAGCAGCACTCAGGGGGGCGAGAATGGCTACACCTTC. Its translation: CASSTQGGENGYTF.

The V gene is TRBV4-1, the J gene TRBJ1-5; 8 nucleotides line up with TRBD1. The germline CDR1 and CDR2 sequences are MGHRA and YSYEKL. V shed 0 bases and J 6 bases; nucleotides not matched to a gene: 10. This CDR3 spans 17 amino acids. CDR3 sequence reads: CASSQDSVRGRGQPQHF. DNA for the CDR3: TGCGCCAGCAGCCAAGACTCCGTCAGGGGGCGCGGTCAGCCCCAGCATTTT.

This rearrangement joins TRBV7-8 to TRBJ2-4, with D perhaps TRBD1 (5 bases). The DNA end favors TRBJ2-7, so the J call may be wrong. From germline, CDR1 is SGHVS and CDR2 FQNEAQ. CDR3 length: 12 residues. The CDR3 nucleotides read TGTGCCAGCAGCCGACAGACGGACGAGCAGTACTTC. Translation gives CASSRQTDEQYF.

This clonotype occurred a few times. This sequence joins TRBV5-1 and TRBJ2-7; a possible D gene is TRBD1 (6 bases). CDR1 is SGHRS and CDR2 is YFSETQ in the germline V gene. The CDR3 covers 15 residues. Trimming stripped 3 bases from V and 0 bases from J, with 13 bases between. The CDR3 sequence: CASSSPGTNSYEQYF. CDR3 nucleotide sequence: TGCGCCAGCAGCTCGCCCGGGACAAACTCCTACGAGCAGTACTTC.